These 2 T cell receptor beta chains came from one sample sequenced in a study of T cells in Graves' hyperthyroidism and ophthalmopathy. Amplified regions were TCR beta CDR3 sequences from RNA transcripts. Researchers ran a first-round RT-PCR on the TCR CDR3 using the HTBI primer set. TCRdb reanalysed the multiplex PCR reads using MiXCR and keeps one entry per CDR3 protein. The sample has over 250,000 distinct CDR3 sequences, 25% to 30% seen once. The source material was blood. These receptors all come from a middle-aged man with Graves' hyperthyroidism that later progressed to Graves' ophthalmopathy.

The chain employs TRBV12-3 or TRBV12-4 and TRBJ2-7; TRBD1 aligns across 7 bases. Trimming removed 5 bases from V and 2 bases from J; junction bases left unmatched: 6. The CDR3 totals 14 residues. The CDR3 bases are TGTGCCAGCAGTCCCGGGACAGCCGCCTACGAGCAGTACTTC. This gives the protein CASSPGTAAYEQYF.

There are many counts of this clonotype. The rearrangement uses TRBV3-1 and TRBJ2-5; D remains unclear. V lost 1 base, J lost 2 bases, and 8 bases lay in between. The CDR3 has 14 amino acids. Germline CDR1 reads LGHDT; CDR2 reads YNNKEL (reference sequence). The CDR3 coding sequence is TGTGCCAGCAGCCAAGGAAACGGGCAAGAGACCCAGTACTTC. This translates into CASSQGNGQETQYF.